Presented here are 9 T cell receptor delta chains from one specimen sequenced in a study of gamma-delta T cells after stem cell transplantation. TCRdb reprocessed the RT-PCR reads through CATT. The table shows 650 to 850 delta-chain clones, with over 9.5% occurring only once. The source material was gamma-delta T cells. These receptor sequences come from a human donor. It is not recorded whose cells these are; they may come from a transplant donor.

This clone rates as medium-sized. The rearrangement joins TRDV2 to TRDJ1; D possibly corresponds to TRDD2 (7 bases). V was clipped by 3 bases and J by 4 bases, with 17 bases between them. The germline V gene encodes CDR1 GEAIGNYY and CDR2 EKD. The CDR3 totals 15 residues. CDR3 sequence reads: CACDFLLGNDDKLIF. The CDR3 region has the DNA TGTGCCTGTGACTTCCTACTGGGAAACGACGATAAACTCATCTTT.

This clone was found a few times. A single base is all that separates this from a far larger clone, so a read error is likely. This sample includes further DNA sequences coding for the same CDR3. The chain has TRDV2 and TRDJ1; a weak D match, TRDD3 (6 bases). The germline V and J ends were trimmed by 3 bases and 0 bases, with 19 bases remaining between them. This CDR3 region has 17 residues. Germline V gives CDR1 GEAIGNYY, CDR2 EKD. The DNA for the CDR3 is TGTGCCTGTGACCCCGTGTCTGGGGAAGGCGACACCGATAAACTCATCTTT. Translation gives CACDPVSGEGDTDKLIF.

This clone is judged medium-sized. This likely came from a read error, as a far larger clone is one base away. Other DNA sequences in the sample encode the same CDR3. The V gene is TRDV2, the J gene TRDJ1, with D maybe TRDD3 (6 bases). V lost 3 bases and J lost 0, with 16 bases in between. The CDR3 extends over 16 amino acids. In germline, CDR1 is GEAIGNYY, CDR2 EKD. CDR3 residues: CACDDLTGGHTDKLIF. CDR3 DNA: TGTGCCTGTGACGACTTAACCGGGGGACACACCGATAAACTCATCTTT.

This clone occurred a few times. TCRdb attributes to this sequence the protein of a much larger clone, which differs from the DNA translation at residue 4; a read error is likely, and the protein displayed is translated from the DNA. The rearrangement links TRDV2 to TRDJ3; 12 bases agree with TRDD3. The CDR3 runs 21 residues. The germline gives CDR1 GEAIGNYY, CDR2 EKD. V shed 5 bases, J shed 0 bases, and the junction held 13 bases outside the gene matches. The CDR3 DNA reads as TGTGCCTGTGGCATTCTACTGGGGGATACTACCAGCTCCTGGGACACCCGACAGATGTTTTTC. Its translation: CACGILLGDTTSSWDTRQMFF.

This clone was observed a few times. A far larger clone lies a single base away; this is likely a read error. The identical CDR3 is also encoded by other nucleotide sequences in the sample. The V call is TRDV2, the J call TRDJ1, with 8 bases fitting TRDD3. This CDR3 comprises 16 residues. Germline-derived CDR1 and CDR2 are GEAIGNYY and EKD. With 6 bases clipped from V and 0 bases from J, the junction kept 11 bases outside the gene matches. The CDR3 protein is CACLPLLGEYTDKLIF. CDR3 DNA sequence: TGTGCCTGTCTCCCCTTGCTGGGGGAGTACACCGATAAACTCATCTTT.

This clone was detected a few times. The amino acid sequence in TCRdb belongs to a much larger clone and departs from this DNA's translation at residue 4, likely a sequencing read error; the sequence shown is translated from the DNA. CDR3 amino acids: CACGPVLGDTSATDKLIF. The CDR3 nucleotides are TGTGCCTGTGGCCCCGTACTGGGGGATACATCTGCTACCGATAAACTCATCTTT. The V gene is TRDV2, the J gene TRDJ1; 12 bases align to TRDD3. The CDR3 spans 18 residues. V dropped 5 bases and J dropped 2; count of bases not matched to a gene: 14. Per germline, CDR1 GEAIGNYY and CDR2 EKD.

A word on this clone: The protein held in TCRdb is that of a much larger clone and does not match this DNA's translation at residue 11, likely because of a read error; the protein shown is translated from the DNA. The CDR3 is CACDTVRTLGILPDKLIF. The CDR3 region has the DNA TGTGCCTGTGACACCGTAAGAACGCTGGGGATCCTACCCGATAAACTCATCTTT. The chain is built from TRDV2 and TRDJ1; D could derive from TRDD2 or TRDD3 (6 bases each). This CDR3 comprises 18 residues. V lost 0 bases and J 3 bases, leaving 22 bases between the germline ends. The germline V gene has CDR1 GEAIGNYY and CDR2 EKD.

As regards this clone: Given a much more abundant clone one base away, this may be a read error. The gene calls are TRDV2 and TRDJ3, with TRDD3 identical over 8 bases. CDR3 length: 19 residues. Germline V gene lookup returns CDR1 GEAIGNYY and CDR2 EKD. DNA of the CDR3: TGTGCCCGTGACACCGTGGGGATACCAAATTCCTGGGACACCCGACAGATGTTTTTC. Translating gives CARDTVGIPNSWDTRQMFF.

This clone occurred a few times. This is likely an artifact of a read error, given a far larger clone one base away. Other DNA sequences in this specimen translate into the identical CDR3. The chain recombines TRDV2 with TRDJ1, with 12 positions matching TRDD3. The junction had 13 bases not matched to a gene; V was cut back by 4 bases and J by 2 bases. The CDR3 sequence is 18 residues long. From germline, CDR1 is GEAIGNYY and CDR2 EKD. The CDR3 protein is CACDPVLGDTSATDKLIF. The CDR3 nucleotides are TGTGCCTGTGATCCCGTACTGGGGGATACATCTGCTACCGATAAACTCATCTTT.